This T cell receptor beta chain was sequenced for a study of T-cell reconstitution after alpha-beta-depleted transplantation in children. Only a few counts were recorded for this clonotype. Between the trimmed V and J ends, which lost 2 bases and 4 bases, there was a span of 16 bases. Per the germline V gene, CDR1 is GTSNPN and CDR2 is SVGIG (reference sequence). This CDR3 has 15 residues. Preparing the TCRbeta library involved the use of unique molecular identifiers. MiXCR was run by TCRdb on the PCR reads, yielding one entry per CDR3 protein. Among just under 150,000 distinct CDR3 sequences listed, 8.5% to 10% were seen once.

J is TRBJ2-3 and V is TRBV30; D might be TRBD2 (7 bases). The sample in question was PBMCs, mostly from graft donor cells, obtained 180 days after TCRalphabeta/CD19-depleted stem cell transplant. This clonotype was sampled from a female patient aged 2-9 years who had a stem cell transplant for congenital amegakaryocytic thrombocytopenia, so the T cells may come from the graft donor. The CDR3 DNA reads TGTGCCTGGAGTCCCTCACTAGGGGGGGCAGATACGCAGTATTTT. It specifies CAWSPSLGGADTQYF.